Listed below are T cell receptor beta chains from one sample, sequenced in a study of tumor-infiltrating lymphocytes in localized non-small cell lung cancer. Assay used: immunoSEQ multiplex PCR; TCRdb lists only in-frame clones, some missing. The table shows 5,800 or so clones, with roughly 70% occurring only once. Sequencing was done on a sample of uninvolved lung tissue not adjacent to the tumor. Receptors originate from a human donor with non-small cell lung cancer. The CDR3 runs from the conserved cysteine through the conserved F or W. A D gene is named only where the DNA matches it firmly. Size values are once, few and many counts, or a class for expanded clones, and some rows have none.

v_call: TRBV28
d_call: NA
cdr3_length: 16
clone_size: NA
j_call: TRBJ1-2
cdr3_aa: CASSSELGRSNYGYTF
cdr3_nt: TGTGCCAGCAGTTCCGAGCTGGGTCGCAGCAACTATGGCTACACCTTC

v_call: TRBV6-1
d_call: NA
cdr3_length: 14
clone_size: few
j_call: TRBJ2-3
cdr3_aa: CASSEATTIDTQYF
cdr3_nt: TGTGCCAGCAGTGAAGCTACGACTATAGATACGCAGTATTTT

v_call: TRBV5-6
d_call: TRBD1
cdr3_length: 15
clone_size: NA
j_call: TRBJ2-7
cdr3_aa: CASSPVGDRLYEQYF
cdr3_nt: TGTGCCAGCAGCCCCGTAGGGGACAGGCTTTACGAGCAGTACTTC

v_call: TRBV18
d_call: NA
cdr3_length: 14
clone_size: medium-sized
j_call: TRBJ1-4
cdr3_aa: CASSPQGSNEKLFF
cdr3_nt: TGTGCCAGCTCACCACAGGGGTCTAATGAAAAACTGTTTTTT

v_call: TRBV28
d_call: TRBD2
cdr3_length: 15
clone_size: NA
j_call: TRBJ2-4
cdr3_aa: CASSHRGGSKNIQYF
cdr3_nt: TGTGCCAGCAGTCATCGCGGGGGGTCCAAAAACATTCAGTACTTC

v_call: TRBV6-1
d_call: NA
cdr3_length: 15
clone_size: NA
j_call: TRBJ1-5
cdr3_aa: CASSTEGLLGQPQHF
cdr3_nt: TGTGCCAGCAGTACCGAGGGACTCTTGGGTCAGCCCCAGCATTTT

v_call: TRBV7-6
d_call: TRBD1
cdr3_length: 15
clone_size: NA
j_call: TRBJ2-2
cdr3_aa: CASRLGQGRTGELFF
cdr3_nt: TGTGCCAGCCGGTTGGGACAGGGGAGGACCGGGGAGCTGTTTTTT

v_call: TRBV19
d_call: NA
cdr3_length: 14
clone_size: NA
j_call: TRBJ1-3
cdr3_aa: CASSIGGSGNTIYF
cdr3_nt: TGTGCCAGTAGTATAGGGGGCTCCGGAAACACCATATATTTT

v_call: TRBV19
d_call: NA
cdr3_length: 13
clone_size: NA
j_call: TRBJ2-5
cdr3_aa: CASRRGSGETQYF
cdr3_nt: TGTGCCAGTCGACGGGGTTCCGGAGAGACCCAGTACTTC

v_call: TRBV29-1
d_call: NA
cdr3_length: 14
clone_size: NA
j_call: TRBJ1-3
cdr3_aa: CSVQSGTTGNTIYF
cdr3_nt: TGCAGCGTGCAATCCGGGACAACTGGAAACACCATATATTTT

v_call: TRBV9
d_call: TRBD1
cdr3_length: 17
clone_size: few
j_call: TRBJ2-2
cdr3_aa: CASSVSRDRPNTGELFF
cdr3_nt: TGTGCCAGCAGCGTTTCACGGGACAGGCCGAACACCGGGGAGCTGTTTTTT

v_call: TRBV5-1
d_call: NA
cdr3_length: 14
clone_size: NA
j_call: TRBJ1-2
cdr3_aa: CASREGNANYGYTF
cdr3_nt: TGCGCCAGCAGGGAAGGGAACGCAAACTATGGCTACACCTTC

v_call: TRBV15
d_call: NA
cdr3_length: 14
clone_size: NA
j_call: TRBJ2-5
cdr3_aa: CATSRVGLAETQYF
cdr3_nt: TGTGCCACCAGCAGAGTAGGCCTAGCAGAGACCCAGTACTTC

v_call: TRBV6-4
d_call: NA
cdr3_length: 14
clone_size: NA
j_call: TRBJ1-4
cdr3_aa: CASSYSGLGEKLFF
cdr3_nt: TGTGCCAGCAGTTACTCGGGGCTAGGCGAAAAACTGTTTTTT

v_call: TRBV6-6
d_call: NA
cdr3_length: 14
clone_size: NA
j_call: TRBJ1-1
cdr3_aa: CASGPSWGGTEAFF
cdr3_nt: TGTGCCAGCGGACCATCATGGGGTGGCACTGAAGCTTTCTTT

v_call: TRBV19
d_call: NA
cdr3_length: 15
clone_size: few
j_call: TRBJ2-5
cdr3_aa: CASSRSGLFQETQYF
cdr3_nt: TGTGCCAGTAGTAGGTCTGGATTATTCCAAGAGACCCAGTACTTC

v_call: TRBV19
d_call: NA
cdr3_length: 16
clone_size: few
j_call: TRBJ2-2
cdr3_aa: CASGRRGNANTGELFF
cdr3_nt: TGTGCCAGCGGAAGAAGGGGAAACGCGAACACCGGGGAGCTGTTTTTT

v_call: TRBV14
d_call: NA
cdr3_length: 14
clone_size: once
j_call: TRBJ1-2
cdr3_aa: CASSQDTGHYGYTF
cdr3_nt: TGTGCCAGCAGCCAAGACACAGGCCACTATGGCTACACCTTC

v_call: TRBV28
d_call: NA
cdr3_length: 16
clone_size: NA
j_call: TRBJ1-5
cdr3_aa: CASSFHPPQGNQPQHF
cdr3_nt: TGTGCCAGCAGTTTCCACCCCCCCCAGGGTAATCAGCCCCAGCATTTT

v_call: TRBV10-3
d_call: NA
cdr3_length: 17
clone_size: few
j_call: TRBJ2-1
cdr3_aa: CAISEDLVREYNNEQFF
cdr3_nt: TGTGCCATCAGTGAAGATTTAGTTCGGGAGTACAACAATGAGCAGTTCTTC